Sequencing of this T cell receptor beta chain was carried out in a study of T cell repertoires in cytomegalovirus infection. Study context: Public TCR beta signature analysis indicated the presence of both CMV infection and matching HLA type.

Comments on this clonotype: Antigen unknown. A much larger clone differs by one base, so this may be a read error.

Germline V gene lookup returns CDR1 SGHVS and CDR2 FNYEAQ. This CDR3 is 16 amino acids long. V was clipped by 4 bases and J by 4 bases, with 17 bases between them. General study points: Across the ex vivo response, the dominant clonotypes were HLA-C-restricted CMV-specific TCR beta clonotypes.

TCRdb reprocessed the reads via MiXCR and lists one record per CDR3 protein. The sample records approximately 1,000,000 distinct CDR3 sequences, approximately 31% being singletons. The receptor's source is a human donor in good health (CMV status not recorded). Some clones in this sample may be carry-over from other donors' samples. The chain recombines TRBV7-6 with TRBJ2-1, with a weak D call TRBD1 (5 bases). This material consisted of cultured CD8+ T cells from PBMCs, taken from culture after CMV antigen stimulation. The CDR3, as DNA: TGTGCCAGCAGCTCCAAGACAGTGGGATTTTACAATGAGCAGTTCTTC. Translating gives CASSSKTVGFYNEQFF.